The entry that follows covers one TCR beta chain sequence. Its antigen is not known. This entry comes from a study of T cells in Graves' hyperthyroidism and ophthalmopathy. Looked up from germline, CDR1 is MDHEN and CDR2 is SYDVKM. The CDR3 spans 14 residues. The V segment lost 5 bases and the J segment 4 bases; nucleotides outside the gene matches: 5. Whole-study findings and limits: Researchers report that a 13 V-J model separated ophthalmopathy from stable hyperthyroidism.

The source material, RNA transcripts, was used to amplify TCR beta CDR3 regions. RT-PCR in the first round (using the HTBI primer set) targeted the TCR CDR3. From the multiplex PCR reads, TCRdb called clonotypes with MiXCR, one entry per CDR3 protein. This table has 300,000 to 400,000 distinct CDR3 sequences, around 20% appearing once. This clonotype originated in a woman aged 45-65 years with Graves' hyperthyroidism. The sample comprised blood. This sequence joins TRBV28 and TRBJ2-7, with 10 bases identical to TRBD1. This CDR3 is CASSKTGGEYEQYF. The CDR3 DNA follows: TGTGCCAGCAGTAAGACAGGGGGCGAATACGAGCAGTACTTC.